The rows below give T cell receptor beta chains drawn from one sample of a study of T cells in localized non-small cell lung cancer. TCRdb's copy holds only in-frame clones and misses some; the assay was immunoSEQ multiplex PCR. Of some 22,000 clones in the sample, 70% to 85% are singletons; the top ten hold approximately 2.4%. This material consisted of peripheral blood, taken before any cancer treatment. These receptors originate from a man between 35 and 75 years old with stage I lung adenocarcinoma. Both conserved end residues are part of each CDR3. D genes are given only for firm matches. Clone size appears in some rows only: once, few, many, or a class for an expanded clone.

j_gene,d_gene,v_gene,len,abundance,CDR3aa,CDR3nt
TRBJ2-1,TRBD1,TRBV19,16,once,CASSIGGRGLYNEQFF,TGTGCCAGTAGTATAGGGGGCAGGGGGCTCTACAATGAGCAGTTCTTC
TRBJ2-1,.,TRBV19,14,.,CASTEGGFDNEQFF,TGTGCCAGTACTGAGGGGGGTTTCGACAATGAGCAGTTCTTC
TRBJ2-3,TRBD2,TRBV4-1,17,.,CASSQDRLAGLTDTQYF,TGCGCCAGCAGCCAAGATCGACTAGCGGGGCTAACAGATACGCAGTATTTT
TRBJ2-7,.,TRBV18,16,.,CASSPLSGQSWYEQYF,TGTGCCAGCTCACCACTCTCAGGACAGTCCTGGTACGAGCAGTACTTC
TRBJ1-6,.,TRBV19,13,.,CASTGGDNSPLHF,TGTGCCAGTACGGGGGGCGATAATTCACCCCTCCACTTT
TRBJ1-1,.,TRBV28,14,.,CASSIPHRRTEAFF,TGTGCCAGCAGCATACCCCATCGACGCACTGAAGCTTTCTTT
TRBJ2-1,.,TRBV9,14,.,CASSVGGAYNEQFF,TGTGCCAGCAGCGTGGGCGGAGCCTACAATGAGCAGTTCTTC
TRBJ2-1,TRBD1,TRBV9,16,once,CASSVVGQGFYNEQFF,TGTGCCAGCAGCGTAGTGGGACAGGGGTTCTACAATGAGCAGTTCTTC
TRBJ1-1,.,TRBV5-1,15,.,CASSLDLQGVTEAFF,TGCGCCAGCAGCTTGGATTTACAGGGCGTCACTGAAGCTTTCTTT
TRBJ1-2,TRBD1,TRBV28,14,.,CASSSERTGYGYTF,TGTGCCAGCAGTTCAGAACGGACAGGGTATGGCTACACCTTC
TRBJ1-2,.,TRBV30,15,.,CAWSVEDSTGDGYTF,TGTGCCTGGAGTGTAGAAGACTCGACGGGGGATGGCTACACCTTC
TRBJ1-1,TRBD1,TRBV4-1,18,.,CASSPTPQNRGMNTEAFF,TGCGCCAGCAGCCCGACACCACAAAACAGGGGGATGAACACTGAAGCTTTCTTT
TRBJ2-4,TRBD2,TRBV2,16,.,CASSEPAGGAKNIQYF,TGTGCCAGCAGTGAACCAGCGGGAGGGGCCAAAAACATTCAGTACTTC
TRBJ1-2,TRBD1,TRBV7-9,13,.,CASSPQGGDGYTF,TGTGCCAGCAGCCCTCAAGGGGGCGATGGCTACACCTTC
TRBJ2-2,.,TRBV19,16,.,CASSISESANTGELFF,TGTGCCAGTAGTATCAGCGAGTCCGCGAACACCGGGGAGCTGTTTTTT
TRBJ2-3,.,TRBV5-1,15,.,CASSSRQDGTDTQYF,TGCGCCAGCAGCTCCCGACAGGATGGCACAGATACGCAGTATTTT
TRBJ1-1,.,TRBV15,14,.,CATSRYRVGAEAFF,TGTGCCACCAGCAGATACAGGGTCGGGGCTGAAGCTTTCTTT
TRBJ1-5,TRBD1,TRBV2,14,.,CASSDQGAPQPQHF,TGTGCCAGCAGTGATCAGGGGGCGCCTCAGCCCCAGCATTTT
TRBJ1-2,.,TRBV6-5,13,.,CASSYGGSYGYTF,TGTGCCAGCAGTTACGGAGGGAGCTATGGCTACACCTTC
TRBJ2-7,.,TRBV6-6,16,.,CASSSNTGILSYEQYF,TGTGCCAGCAGTTCCAATACAGGGATATTGTCGTACGAGCAGTACTTC
TRBJ2-7,.,TRBV19,16,.,CASSPAGVTGAYEQYF,TGTGCCAGTAGTCCGGCGGGAGTTACAGGGGCCTACGAGCAGTACTTC
TRBJ1-4,.,TRBV11-2,14,.,CASSLDRGEGKLFF,TGTGCCAGCAGCTTAGACAGGGGAGAGGGAAAACTGTTTTTT
TRBJ1-1,.,TRBV28,12,.,CASSWVNTEAFF,TGTGCCAGCAGTTGGGTGAACACTGAAGCTTTCTTT
TRBJ1-4,.,TRBV5-1,13,.,CASSLAGGEKLFF,TGCGCCAGCAGCTTGGCTGGCGGTGAAAAACTGTTTTTT
TRBJ2-7,.,TRBV18,18,.,CASSPRGVDRRGAYEQYF,TGTGCCAGCTCACCCCGAGGGGTAGATAGGCGTGGGGCCTACGAGCAGTACTTC
TRBJ2-3,TRBD2,TRBV5-4,17,.,CASSPPGASGNTDTQYF,TGTGCCAGCAGCCCACCCGGGGCTAGCGGTAACACAGATACGCAGTATTTT
TRBJ1-6,.,TRBV6-6,12,.,CASRAEGSPLHF,TGTGCCAGCAGAGCGGAAGGCTCACCCCTCCACTTT
TRBJ1-4,.,TRBV29-1,14,.,CSAWAPSTNEKLFF,TGCAGCGCCTGGGCCCCGTCAACTAATGAAAAACTGTTTTTT
TRBJ1-3,TRBD1,TRBV7-2,15,.,CASSLDRGAENTIYF,TGTGCCAGCAGCTTGGACAGGGGAGCTGAAAACACCATATATTTT
TRBJ2-7,.,TRBV7-2,15,.,CASSLQVGPPGEQYF,TGTGCCAGCAGTTTACAAGTGGGACCTCCGGGGGAGCAGTACTTC
TRBJ1-3,.,TRBV6-1,11,.,CASSGGNTIYF,TGTGCCAGCAGTGGGGGAAACACCATATATTTT
TRBJ2-5,TRBD1,TRBV5-1,14,.,CASSPDRGGETQYF,TGCGCCAGCAGCCCTGACAGGGGGGGGGAGACCCAGTACTTC
TRBJ2-5,TRBD2,TRBV4-1,16,.,CASSQLLLAGGIEQYF,TGCGCCAGCAGCCAGTTACTACTAGCGGGAGGTATTGAGCAGTACTTC
TRBJ2-7,TRBD1,TRBV5-1,13,.,CASSENRGDEQYF,TGCGCCAGCAGTGAGAACAGGGGGGACGAGCAGTACTTC
TRBJ1-1,.,TRBV7-9,13,.,CASSSGMNTEAFF,TGTGCCAGCAGTTCAGGCATGAACACTGAAGCTTTCTTT
TRBJ2-5,TRBD2,TRBV5-4,13,.,CASSSGGWETQYF,TGTGCCAGCAGCTCGGGGGGTTGGGAGACCCAGTACTTC
TRBJ1-2,TRBD1,TRBV5-6,13,.,CASSSGTGDGYTF,TGTGCCAGCAGCTCCGGGACAGGGGATGGCTACACCTTC
TRBJ1-6,.,TRBV5-1,14,once,CASRDGGVGSPLHF,TGCGCCAGCAGGGATGGTGGAGTGGGTTCACCCCTCCACTTT
TRBJ2-7,TRBD1,TRBV7-9,14,.,CASSFPQGAYEQYF,TGTGCCAGCAGCTTCCCGCAGGGGGCTTACGAGCAGTACTTC
TRBJ2-7,TRBD2,TRBV4-2,16,few,CASSPRTSGGTYEQYF,TGTGCCAGCAGCCCGCGGACTAGCGGGGGGACCTACGAGCAGTACTTC
TRBJ1-4,.,TRBV30,13,.,CAWSPLSSEKLFF,TGTGCCTGGAGTCCCCTGTCATCGGAAAAACTGTTTTTT
TRBJ2-7,TRBD2,TRBV10-2,14,.,CASSGRTSGSKQYF,TGCGCCAGCAGTGGTAGGACTAGCGGGAGTAAGCAGTACTTC
TRBJ1-5,.,TRBV28,14,once,CASSSPGGNQPQHF,TGTGCCAGCAGTTCACCCGGTGGCAATCAGCCCCAGCATTTT
TRBJ2-7,.,TRBV5-6,13,.,CASSSPGHLEQYF,TGTGCCAGCAGCTCTCCGGGACACCTCGAGCAGTACTTC
TRBJ2-3,TRBD2,TRBV4-1,16,once,CASSQARGGERDTQYF,TGCGCCAGCAGCCAAGCTCGCGGGGGGGAAAGGGATACGCAGTATTTT
TRBJ1-1,.,TRBV6-5,14,once,CASSRTRPDTEAFF,TGTGCCAGCAGTCGCACACGCCCCGACACTGAAGCTTTCTTT
TRBJ1-3,.,TRBV7-3,15,.,CASSLSGNSGNTIYF,TGTGCCAGCAGCTTATCGGGGAACTCTGGAAACACCATATATTTT
TRBJ2-3,TRBD2,TRBV7-3,15,.,CASSLRGGSTDTQYF,TGTGCCAGCAGCTTACGGGGGGGCAGCACAGATACGCAGTATTTT
TRBJ2-7,.,TRBV6-5,14,.,CAINGGGTSYEQYF,TGTGCCATCAACGGAGGCGGTACCTCCTACGAGCAGTACTTC
TRBJ2-7,TRBD1,TRBV27,15,.,CASRKLGQGASEQYF,TGTGCCAGCAGAAAATTGGGACAGGGGGCTAGCGAGCAGTACTTC
TRBJ2-5,TRBD2,TRBV7-9,15,.,CASSLRTSSVETQYF,TGTGCCAGCAGCTTAAGGACTAGCAGTGTTGAGACCCAGTACTTC
TRBJ1-2,.,TRBV29-1,15,.,CSVEGRRVGNYGYTF,TGCAGCGTTGAAGGACGCAGGGTTGGTAACTATGGCTACACCTTC
TRBJ2-7,TRBD1,TRBV28,16,.,CASSLFRTGGAYEQYF,TGTGCCAGCAGTTTATTCCGGACAGGGGGCGCCTACGAGCAGTACTTC
TRBJ1-5,.,TRBV5-6,15,.,CASSLIGGFGEPQHF,TGTGCCAGCAGCTTGATCGGGGGCTTTGGGGAACCCCAGCATTTT
TRBJ1-3,TRBD1,TRBV5-5,17,few,CASSLLGTGSLGNTIYF,TGTGCCAGCAGCTTGTTAGGGACAGGGAGCCTTGGAAACACCATATATTTT
TRBJ1-2,.,TRBV20-1,11,.,CSAPVNYGYTF,TGCAGTGCCCCCGTTAACTATGGCTACACCTTC
TRBJ1-2,.,TRBV7-2,13,.,CASSQQVSYGYTF,TGTGCCAGCAGCCAACAGGTCTCCTATGGCTACACCTTC